These 19 T cell receptor beta chains share one sample of origin, sequenced in a study of response to subunit inactivated influenza vaccine. One entry per CDR3 protein, called by TCRdb with MiXCR from the RT-PCR reads. The sample has more than 450,000 distinct CDR3 sequences, 7.6% seen once; the top ten hold 10% to 15%. The material was PBMCs from blood, obtained around 25 months after vaccination. The receptors originated from a man aged 50 to 69 who received an inactivated influenza vaccine.

At least ten counts were recorded for this clonotype. The rearrangement joins TRBV20-1 to TRBJ2-3; D not certain. Looked up from germline, CDR1 is DFQATT and CDR2 is SNEGSKA (reference sequence). With 6 bases removed from V and 0 bases from J, the gap between germline ends came to 7 bases. This CDR3 is 12 amino acids long. Written as DNA, the CDR3 is TGCAGTGCCCAACCTAGCACAGATACGCAGTATTTT. It encodes CSAQPSTDTQYF.

Many counts were recorded for this clonotype. The V call is TRBV29-1, the J call TRBJ2-1; weak D call: TRBD2 (5 bases). Germline lookup yields CDR1 SQVTM and CDR2 ANQGSEA. The CDR3 covers 13 residues. The V gene lost 2 bases and the J gene lost 5 bases, with 10 bases spanning the gap. The CDR3 DNA is TGCAGCGTTGAAACGGGGTGGGACAATGAGCAGTTCTTC. It is translated as CSVETGWDNEQFF.

The chain recombines TRBV7-2 with TRBJ2-3; D is unclear. This CDR3 comprises 15 residues. CDR1 is SGHTA and CDR2 is FQGNSA in the germline V gene. The ends were cut back, 4 bases at V and 3 bases at J, with 14 bases in the middle. The DNA for the CDR3 is TGTGCCAGCAGCTGGTTAAGTGGGGTGACAGATACGCAGTATTTT. Translated: CASSWLSGVTDTQYF.

The rearrangement joins TRBV9 to TRBJ1-2, with D unclear. The ends were cut back, 0 bases at V and 1 base at J, with 4 bases in the middle. Germline lookup yields CDR1 SGDLS and CDR2 YYNGEE. This CDR3 is built from 13 residues. The CDR3 DNA reads TGTGCCAGCAGCGTAGGAGTTAACTATGGCTACACCTTC. Its protein is CASSVGVNYGYTF.

This clonotype was found many times. This chain links TRBV21-1 with TRBJ2-7; the table's D call of TRBD2 was not tested on the DNA. TRBV21-1 has pseudogene status. The CDR3 is 19 residues long. CDR3 region: CASSKEITLAGGPVYEQYF. The CDR3 region has the DNA TGTGCCAGCAGCAAAGAAATTACACTAGCGGGAGGGCCAGTCTACGAGCAGTACTTC.

Written as DNA, the CDR3 is TGTGCCAGCAGCGATTGGACAGGGGAGACCCCTGAAGCTTTCTTT. It yields the protein CASSDWTGETPEAFF. V usage is TRBV11-1 and J usage is TRBJ1-1; TRBD1 aligns across 9 bases. CDR1 SGHAT and CDR2 FQDESV come from the germline V gene (reference sequence). This CDR3 comprises 15 residues. The V gene end was trimmed by 5 bases and the J gene end by 6 bases; junction bases not matched to a gene: 10.

The chain couples TRBV12-3 or TRBV12-4 to TRBJ2-5, with 7 bases matching TRBD1. Trimming cost V 5 bases and J 3 bases; bases outside gene matches: 9. The length of the CDR3 is 15 residues. As DNA, the CDR3 is TGTGCCAGCAGTAACGGACAGGCCGGGGAAGAGACCCAGTACTTC. Translating it yields CASSNGQAGEETQYF.

There are a few counts of this clonotype. The gene calls are TRBV15 and TRBJ2-7; D uncertain. This CDR3 region has 13 residues. V lost 0 bases and J lost 9, with 12 bases in between. The germline V gene has CDR1 LNHNV and CDR2 YYDKDF (reference sequence). CDR3 nucleotide sequence: TGTGCCACCAGCAGAGATCAGGTGGGCAGGCAGTACTTC. It is translated as CATSRDQVGRQYF.

This clonotype came up a few times. The V and J genes are TRBV12-3 or TRBV12-4 and TRBJ2-1, with D hard to call. Deletions cut 6 bases from V and 0 bases from J, with 12 bases between. The CDR3 consists of 15 residues. The CDR3 loop is CASRPDTGSYNEQFF. The CDR3 DNA reads as TGTGCCAGCAGACCCGACACGGGCTCCTACAATGAGCAGTTCTTC.

This clonotype was counted between two and nine times. The chain carries TRBV5-1 and TRBJ1-4; possibly TRBD1 for D (5 bases). CDR1 is SGHRS and CDR2 is YFSETQ in the germline V gene. Trimming removed 2 bases at V and 4 bases at J, with 9 bases between. This CDR3 is built from 14 residues. The CDR3 sequence is CASSFSGNNEKLFF. In DNA, the CDR3 is TGCGCCAGCAGCTTCTCAGGGAATAATGAAAAACTGTTTTTT.

This rearrangement joins TRBV11-2 to TRBJ2-1; 8 bases fit TRBD1. The length of the CDR3 is 15 residues. V lost 5 bases to trimming and J lost 2 bases; unmatched junction nucleotides: 5. Germline CDR1 is SGHAT and CDR2 is FQNNGV. The CDR3 nucleotides read TGTGCCAGCAGCCAGGACAGGGCTGCCTACAATGAGCAGTTCTTC. Translating gives CASSQDRAAYNEQFF.

A few counts support this clonotype. The gene calls are TRBV5-6 and TRBJ2-2, with 10 bases matching TRBD2. The CDR3 has 20 amino acids. Per the germline V gene, CDR1 is SGHDT and CDR2 is YYEEEE. V lost 0 bases and J lost 1; bases outside the gene matches: 12. DNA of the CDR3: TGTGCCAGCAGCTTGGCCGGTAGCGGGAGGTTCTCTAGGAACACCGGGGAGCTGTTTTTT. Translation: CASSLAGSGRFSRNTGELFF. Supplemented by reference TRBV5-6 and TRBJ2-2, the full variable domain reads DAGVTQSPTHLIKTRGQQVTLRCSPKSGHDTVSWYQQALGQGPQFIFQYYEEEERQRGNFPDRFSGHQFPNYSSELNVNALLLGDSALYLCASSLAGSGRFSRNTGELFFGEGSRLTVL.

The sample holds a few counts of this clonotype. V is TRBV4-2 and J is TRBJ2-2, with D uncertain. CDR1 LGHNA and CDR2 YNFKEQ come from the germline V gene. V was cut by 3 bases and J by 0 bases, with 11 bases left in between. CDR3 length equals 16 residues. The CDR3: CASSQNWISNTGELFF. CDR3 sequence (DNA): TGTGCCAGCAGCCAGAATTGGATCTCGAACACCGGGGAGCTGTTTTTT.

This clonotype came up many times. V gene TRBV4-3 combines with J gene TRBJ1-6; D is undetermined. Germline V gene lookup returns CDR1 LGHNA and CDR2 YSLEER. The CDR3 extends over 17 amino acids. V was clipped by 0 bases and J by 7 bases, with 16 bases between them. The CDR3 spells CASSQDSGRSLNSPLHF. CDR3 bases: TGCGCCAGCAGCCAAGACTCGGGCAGAAGTCTGAATTCACCCCTCCACTTT.

Many counts were recorded for this clonotype. V usage is TRBV28 and J usage is TRBJ1-1; D is perhaps TRBD1 (5 bases). CDR1 and CDR2 from the germline V gene are MDHEN and SYDVKM. V was pared by 3 bases and J by 8 bases, with 13 bases between. The CDR3 covers 13 residues. The DNA for the CDR3 is TGTGCCAGCAGTTTCGTCGGTCAGGGAGAAGCTTTCTTT. It specifies CASSFVGQGEAFF.

V gene TRBV27 combines with J gene TRBJ1-1; possibly TRBD1 for D (6 bases). In germline, CDR1 is MNHEY, CDR2 SMNVEV (reference sequence). The CDR3 extends over 15 amino acids. V lost 2 bases to trimming and J lost 6 bases, with 16 bases between them. This CDR3 is CASSLRLGAPSEAFF. In DNA form, the CDR3 reads TGTGCCAGCAGTTTACGTCTGGGGGCCCCGTCTGAAGCTTTCTTT.

This clonotype came up many times. The chain joins TRBV29-1 to TRBJ2-3; no clear D. The CDR3 consists of 10 residues. Germline V gene lookup returns CDR1 SQVTM and CDR2 ANQGSEA. The V end was cut by 7 bases, the J end by 6 bases, with 8 bases between. The CDR3 bases are TGCAGCGCTGGACCCGATACGCAGTATTTT. Its translation is CSAGPDTQYF.

Only a few counts were recorded for this clonotype. The chain recombines TRBV5-1 with TRBJ2-5; TRBD2 matches 13 bases. Germline CDR1 is SGHRS and CDR2 is YFSETQ. The CDR3 sequence is 17 residues long. V gave up 2 bases and J gave up 5 bases; unmatched junction bases: 9. Here the CDR3 DNA reads TGCGCCAGCAGCTTCACTAGCGGGAGGGAAGCCGGGGAGACCCAGTACTTC. This translates into CASSFTSGREAGETQYF.

This clonotype was seen more than once but under ten times. The J gene is TRBJ2-7, the V gene TRBV20-1; tentatively, D is TRBD1 or TRBD2 (6 bases each). The CDR3 spans 15 residues. Germline V gene data show CDR1 as DFQATT and CDR2 as SNEGSKA (reference sequence). The ends were cut back, 6 bases at V and 5 bases at J, with 23 bases in the middle. CDR3: CSASTGGGGNNEQYF. As DNA, the CDR3 is TGCAGTGCCAGCACCGGGGGTGGGGGCAACAACGAGCAGTACTTC.